The next 32 T cell receptor beta chains were all read from a single sample in a study of blood T cell repertoires in COVID-19. TCRdb's copy holds only in-frame clones and misses some; the assay was immunoSEQ multiplex PCR. The table lists tens of thousands of clones, 82% of them singletons, with 20% to 25% in the top ten. The sample comprised peripheral blood. Receptors were obtained from a human donor in a cohort sampled during active COVID-19.

V is TRBV5-8 and J is TRBJ2-2; D may be TRBD1 (7 bases). Trimming stripped 4 bases from V and 3 bases from J, with 13 bases between. The CDR3 runs to 15 residues. The germline CDR1 and CDR2 sequences are SGHTS and YDEGEE. The CDR3 region has the DNA TGTGCCAGCAGCGCGGGGACAGACTACACCGGGGAGCTGTTTTTT. Protein: CASSAGTDYTGELFF. Full variable domain (rest looked up from reference TRBV5-8 and TRBJ2-2): EAGVTQSPTHLIKTRGQQATLRCSPISGHTSVYWYQQALGLGLQFLLWYDEGEERNRGNFPPRFSGRQFPNYSSELNVNALELEDSALYLCASSAGTDYTGELFFGEGSRLTVL.

This chain uses TRBV30 with TRBJ2-7; 14 nucleotides line up with TRBD2. Germline CDR1 is GTSNPN and CDR2 is SVGIG (reference sequence). J gave up 7 bases and V 0 bases, and 32 bases lay outside the gene matches. The CDR3 has 24 residues. The CDR3 reads CAWSVQRTRDRGYAGLAGAREQYF. As DNA, the CDR3 is TGTGCCTGGAGTGTACAAAGGACCCGGGACAGGGGATACGCGGGACTAGCGGGGGCCAGAGAGCAGTACTTC. The complete variable domain, with remaining parts taken from reference TRBV30 and TRBJ2-7, reads SQTIHQWPATLVQPVGSPLSLECTVEGTSNPNLYWYRQAAGRGLQLLFYSVGIGQISSEVPQNLSASRPQDRQFILSSKKLLLSDSGFYLCAWSVQRTRDRGYAGLAGAREQYFGPGTRLTVT.

The chain uses TRBV18 and TRBJ1-2; D possibly corresponds to TRBD1 (6 bases). CDR1 and CDR2 from the germline V gene are KGHSH and LQKENI. This CDR3 has 14 amino acids. V lost 2 bases and J 8 bases, leaving 15 bases between the germline ends. The CDR3 DNA follows: TGTGCCAGCTCACCAGTCGTAGGGGGAAAGGGCTACACCTTC. Translation: CASSPVVGGKGYTF. Full variable domain (missing parts from reference TRBV18 and TRBJ1-2): NAGVMQNPRHLVRRRGQEARLRCSPMKGHSHVYWYRQLPEEGLKFMVYLQKENIIDESGMPKERFSAEFPKEGPSILRIQQVVRGDSAAYFCASSPVVGGKGYTFGSGTRLTVV.

The J gene is TRBJ1-2, the V gene TRBV29-1; the D is unclear. V gave up 5 bases and J gave up 3 bases, with 7 bases separating them. CDR1 SQVTM and CDR2 ANQGSEA come from the germline V gene. The CDR3 consists of 11 residues. The CDR3 region is CSVYSHYGYTF. As DNA, the CDR3 is TGCAGCGTTTACTCCCACTATGGCTACACCTTC.

The chain couples TRBV9 to TRBJ2-5; TRBD2 matches at 8 bases. There are 15 residues in the CDR3. With 2 bases clipped from V and 5 bases from J, the junction kept 8 bases outside the gene matches. The germline gives CDR1 SGDLS, CDR2 YYNGEE. The chain's CDR3 is CASSVLGLDGETQYF. The CDR3 bases are TGTGCCAGCAGCGTTTTGGGACTAGATGGCGAGACCCAGTACTTC.

The J gene is TRBJ1-5, the V gene TRBV23-1; D remains ambiguous. TRBV23-1 is annotated as an ORF whose role is uncertain. There are 15 residues in the CDR3. V lost 0 bases and J 0 bases, leaving 6 bases between the germline ends. This CDR3 is CASSQSGISNQPQHF. The CDR3 region has the DNA TGCGCCAGCAGTCAATCCGGGATTAGCAATCAGCCCCAGCATTTT.

The chain links TRBV5-1 to TRBJ2-5; weak D call: TRBD2 (6 bases). The CDR3 is 19 residues long. Germline V gene lookup returns CDR1 SGHRS and CDR2 YFSETQ. V was clipped by 0 bases and J by 2 bases, with 23 bases between them. The CDR3, as DNA: TGCGCCAGCAGCTTGGCCCCCGTAGCCGGGGGAAGGGAGCAAGAGACCCAGTACTTC. Its translation is CASSLAPVAGGREQETQYF.

The CDR3 coding sequence is TGTGCCAGCTCAGTAGCGGGGGCCCTTTACAATGAGCAGTTCTTC. This translates into CASSVAGALYNEQFF. The chain has TRBV18 and TRBJ2-1; 9 nucleotides match TRBD2. This CDR3 comprises 15 residues. Germline V CDR1 and CDR2: KGHSH, LQKENI. J gave up 4 bases and V 5 bases, and 6 bases lay outside the gene matches.

The chain combines TRBV6-6 with TRBJ1-2, with 8 bases matching TRBD1. This CDR3 is 15 amino acids long. V was pared by 4 bases and J by 1 base, with 5 bases of the junction left unmatched. Germline V CDR1 and CDR2: MNHNY, SVGAGI (reference sequence). This CDR3 is CASSFGGQGNYGYTF. The CDR3 DNA sequence: TGTGCCAGCAGTTTCGGAGGACAGGGTAACTATGGCTACACCTTC.

This clone was counted between two and nine times. The rearrangement uses TRBV5-5 and TRBJ2-7; D gene unclear. The CDR3 is 12 amino acids. Between the trimmed V and J ends, which lost 0 bases and 4 bases, there was a span of 5 bases. Germline V lookup: CDR1 SGHKS, CDR2 YYEKEE (reference sequence). CDR3 nucleotide sequence: TGTGCCAGCAGCTTGGTTAATTACGAGCAGTACTTC. Protein product: CASSLVNYEQYF.

The V call is TRBV5-1, the J call TRBJ2-1; 7 nucleotides align to TRBD2. The CDR3 has 15 residues. The J segment lost 0 bases and the V segment lost 9 bases, leaving 9 bases of the junction unmatched. Germline loops: CDR1 SGHRS, CDR2 YFSETQ. CDR3 DNA: TGCGCCACCTCGATGGGGGGGGGCTCCTACAATGAGCAGTTCTTC. Translation gives CATSMGGGSYNEQFF.

This clone was seen only once. The V and J genes are TRBV29-1 and TRBJ1-1; D not resolved. Looked up from germline, CDR1 is SQVTM and CDR2 is ANQGSEA. Trimming took 7 bases from V and 2 from J, leaving 14 bases between them. The CDR3 totals 13 residues. The CDR3 DNA reads as TGCAGCGCCCGTGCACAGTACAACACTGAAGCTTTCTTT. Protein sequence: CSARAQYNTEAFF. The entire variable domain, with the rest obtained from reference TRBV29-1 and TRBJ1-1, is as follows: SAVISQKPSRDICQRGTSLTIQCQVDSQVTMMFWYRQQPGQSLTLIATANQGSEATYESGFVIDKFPISRPNLTFSTLTVSNMSPEDSSIYLCSARAQYNTEAFFGQGTRLTVV.

This chain joins TRBV7-2 and TRBJ2-1; TRBD2 matches 10 bases. Per the germline V gene, CDR1 is SGHTA and CDR2 is FQGNSA. The CDR3 spans 15 residues. V lost 5 bases and J lost 4; bases outside the gene matches: 5. In nucleotides, the CDR3 is TGTGCCAGCAGCCTTAGCGGGGGGCTATACAATGAGCAGTTCTTC. This codes for CASSLSGGLYNEQFF.

V usage is TRBV18 and J usage is TRBJ2-7, with 7 bases identical to TRBD1. Germline V gene sequence: CDR1 KGHSH, CDR2 LQKENI. The CDR3 sequence is 16 residues long. V was clipped by 8 bases and J by 5 bases; unmatched bases: 18. This chain's CDR3 is CASLTGVPALMNEQYF. As DNA, the CDR3 is TGTGCCAGCCTCACAGGGGTCCCCGCCCTGATGAACGAGCAGTACTTC. Supplemented by reference TRBV18 and TRBJ2-7, the full variable domain reads NAGVMQNPRHLVRRRGQEARLRCSPMKGHSHVYWYRQLPEEGLKFMVYLQKENIIDESGMPKERFSAEFPKEGPSILRIQQVVRGDSAAYFCASLTGVPALMNEQYFGPGTRLTVT.

The chain carries TRBV15 and TRBJ2-7; D not resolved. Looked up from germline, CDR1 is LNHNV and CDR2 is YYDKDF (reference sequence). V was clipped by 1 base and J by 1 base, with 8 bases between them. The CDR3 totals 14 residues. The CDR3 loop is CATSRGDISYEQYF. CDR3 nucleotide sequence: TGTGCCACCAGCAGAGGAGACATATCCTACGAGCAGTACTTC.

This clone appeared a single time. V gene TRBV6-5 combines with J gene TRBJ2-7; TRBD2 aligns across 9 bases. This CDR3 contains 14 residues. The V gene's germline CDR1 is MNHEY and CDR2 SVGAGI. Trimming cost V 6 bases and J 0 bases; bases outside gene matches: 3. Written as DNA, the CDR3 is TGTGCCAGCAGGCGGGGGGGGGACTCCTACGAGCAGTACTTC. Encoded protein: CASRRGGDSYEQYF.

About this clone: Its ends do not fully match the called genes, so a read error is possible. The V gene is TRBV7-7, the J gene TRBJ2-2; perhaps TRBD1 as D (6 bases). This CDR3 is 14 amino acids long. Germline lookup yields CDR1 SSHAT and CDR2 FNYEAQ (reference sequence). CDR3 protein: CASSSGTSTGELFF. As DNA, the CDR3 is TGTGCTAGCAGCTCCGGGACATCTACTGGGGAGCTGTTTTTT. The full variable domain, rest sourced from reference TRBV7-7 and TRBJ2-2, is GAGVSQSPRYKVTKRGQDVTLRCDPISSHATLYWYQQALGQGPEFLTYFNYEAQPDKSGLPSDRFSAERPEGSISTLTIQRTEQRDSAMYRCASSSGTSTGELFFGEGSRLTVL.

CDR3 DNA sequence: TGTGCCAGCAGTTTCCTTAGCGGGGGGGCTTACAATGAGCAGTTCTTC. Amino acids: CASSFLSGGAYNEQFF. The rearrangement joins TRBV28 to TRBJ2-1, with 11 bases that match TRBD2. Per the germline V gene, CDR1 is MDHEN and CDR2 is SYDVKM. Trimming cost V 3 bases and J 4 bases; bases outside gene matches: 5. CDR3 length: 16 residues.

V usage is TRBV7-9 and J usage is TRBJ2-3; D is undetermined. Germline assignment: CDR1 SEHNR and CDR2 FQNEAQ (reference sequence). The CDR3 spans 12 residues. V was clipped by 5 bases and J by 8 bases, with 11 bases between them. This CDR3 is CASSPTVGTQYF. The DNA of the CDR3 is TGTGCCAGCAGCCCCACTGTCGGTACGCAGTATTTT.

The chain uses TRBV27 and TRBJ2-1, with TRBD2 matching over 14 bases. V shed 8 bases and J 9 bases; nucleotides not matched to a gene: 6. The CDR3 is 14 residues long. Germline V gene lookup returns CDR1 MNHEY and CDR2 SMNVEV (reference sequence). The CDR3: CASFGLAGGREQFF. CDR3 DNA: TGTGCCAGCTTTGGACTAGCGGGGGGCCGTGAGCAGTTCTTC.

The chain carries TRBV5-1 and TRBJ2-2; TRBD1 matches 10 bases. Germline V gives CDR1 SGHRS, CDR2 YFSETQ. The CDR3 consists of 16 residues. J was trimmed by 5 bases and V by 4 bases; bases with no gene match: 8. The CDR3 DNA reads as TGCGCCAGCAGCACGGGGACAGGGGAGTTGACCGGGGAGCTGTTTTTT. Its protein product is CASSTGTGELTGELFF.

The chain recombines TRBV28 with TRBJ2-6; 8 nucleotides line up with TRBD1. V shed 7 bases, J shed 0 bases, and the junction held 11 bases outside the gene matches. The CDR3 runs to 18 residues. Looked up from germline, CDR1 is MDHEN and CDR2 is SYDVKM. This CDR3 reads CASTTGQGRASGANVLTF. CDR3 DNA sequence: TGTGCCAGCACCACAGGACAGGGTCGGGCCTCTGGGGCCAACGTCCTGACTTTC.

V is TRBV5-1 and J is TRBJ2-7, with 8 nucleotides matching TRBD1. This CDR3 contains 13 residues. The germline V gene encodes CDR1 SGHRS and CDR2 YFSETQ. The ends lost 4 bases at V and 5 bases at J; junction bases unmatched: 5. Written as DNA, the CDR3 is TGCGCCAGCAGCCGACAGGGGATGGACGAGCAGTACTTC. Amino acid sequence: CASSRQGMDEQYF.

The chain uses TRBV19 and TRBJ1-2; TRBD1 might be the D (5 bases). V was cut by 6 bases and J by 8 bases, with 25 bases left in between. The CDR3 totals 16 residues. The germline CDR1 and CDR2 sequences are LNHDA and SQIVND (reference sequence). CDR3: CASRRTGDPPGGGYTF. Written as DNA, the CDR3 is TGTGCCAGTAGACGTACAGGCGACCCCCCCGGAGGGGGCTACACCTTC.

V usage is TRBV7-6 and J usage is TRBJ2-5; 7 bases map to TRBD2. The V gene end was trimmed by 2 bases and the J gene end by 7 bases; junction bases not matched to a gene: 1. This CDR3 comprises 12 residues. Germline V gene data show CDR1 as SGHVS and CDR2 as FNYEAQ. The CDR3 DNA reads TGTGCCAGCAGCTTACGGGGGGTGACCCAGTACTTC. Translating it yields CASSLRGVTQYF.

This clone was observed a few times. The gene calls are TRBV6-5 and TRBJ1-2, with 8 positions matching TRBD1. This CDR3 has 14 residues. After removal of 5 bases from V and 4 bases from J, the junction contained 6 bases not matched to a gene. Germline V gene sequence: CDR1 MNHEY, CDR2 SVGAGI. CDR3 coding DNA: TGTGCCAGCAGTCCCGGGACAGGTGCCTATGGCTACACCTTC. This sequence encodes CASSPGTGAYGYTF.

This sequence joins TRBV11-2 and TRBJ2-3; D is possibly TRBD2 (7 bases). The CDR3 length is 17 residues. Trimming shortened V by 5 bases and J by 3 bases, and 21 bases separated the two germline ends. CDR1 SGHAT and CDR2 FQNNGV come from the germline V gene. CDR3 residues: CASSARGAGAMTDTQYF. The CDR3 DNA reads as TGTGCCAGCAGCGCCCGTGGGGCGGGGGCAATGACAGATACGCAGTATTTT.

This clone was recorded once. The chain combines TRBV5-1 with TRBJ1-2; 7 bases are shared with TRBD1. The J segment lost 7 bases and the V segment lost 5 bases, leaving 8 bases of the junction unmatched. The germline gives CDR1 SGHRS, CDR2 YFSETQ. This CDR3 spans 13 amino acids. The CDR3 nucleotides read TGCGCCAGCAGTTCTGTGGACAGGAGTGGCTACACCTTC. Translation: CASSSVDRSGYTF.

As regards this clone: The junction and the germline gene differ at one end; a read error may be behind it. The CDR3 spells CASSEPLINKGPVF. CDR3 in DNA: TGTGCCAGCAGTGAACCACTAATAAATAAGGGGCCAGTCTTC. The chain uses TRBV2 and TRBJ2-1; D possibly corresponds to TRBD1 (5 bases). Germline V CDR1 and CDR2: SNHLY, FYNNEI. The CDR3 loop spans 14 amino acids.

CDR3 region: CASSLDRVGETQYF. CDR3 bases: TGTGCCAGCAGCTTAGATCGGGTTGGAGAGACCCAGTACTTC. This chain links TRBV11-2 with TRBJ2-5; D gene unclear. This CDR3 is 14 amino acids long. Per germline, CDR1 SGHAT and CDR2 FQNNGV. Trimming removed 0 bases from V and 4 bases from J, with 9 bases in between.

The chain couples TRBV24-1 to TRBJ2-5, with D perhaps TRBD2 (5 bases). CDR1 and CDR2 from the germline V gene are KGHDR and SFDVKD. The CDR3 covers 15 residues. V lost 3 bases and J 1 base, leaving 11 bases between the germline ends. CDR3 in DNA: TGTGCCACCAGTGATGCCGGACTGATCCAAGAGACCCAGTACTTC. Amino acid sequence: CATSDAGLIQETQYF.

This clone was detected a few times. This sequence joins TRBV18 and TRBJ1-1; D call uncertain. V shed 8 bases and J shed 1 base, with 8 bases lying between them. Germline V CDR1 and CDR2: KGHSH, LQKENI. CDR3 length: 12 amino acids. Written as DNA, the CDR3 is TGTGCCAGCGCGCCGGGGAACACTGAAGCTTTCTTT. Translation: CASAPGNTEAFF. The variable domain in full, completed from reference TRBV18 and TRBJ1-1, reads NAGVMQNPRHLVRRRGQEARLRCSPMKGHSHVYWYRQLPEEGLKFMVYLQKENIIDESGMPKERFSAEFPKEGPSILRIQQVVRGDSAAYFCASAPGNTEAFFGQGTRLTVV.